The rows below give T cell receptor beta chains drawn from one sample of a study of T cell responses to AZD1222 COVID-19 vaccine. Data came from immunoSEQ multiplex PCR; TCRdb stores just in-frame clones and leaves some out. This table holds roughly 99,000 clones, around nine tenths found once. The specimen comprised peripheral blood, sampled on day 0 of AZD1222 vaccination. The receptor source for this set is an adult in good health. The CDR3 runs from the conserved cysteine through the conserved F or W. The order of the fields is V gene, clone size, J gene, D gene, CDR3 DNA, CDR3 protein. D genes are given only for firm matches. Clone size is shown for a subset of rows, as once, few, many or a class of expanded clone.

V: TRBV18; size: -; J: TRBJ2-7; D: TRBD2; DNA: TGTGCCAGCTCACCAACGGGGGGATTTGCGGCCTACGAGCAGTACTTC; CDR3: CASSPTGGFAAYEQYF
V: TRBV5-1; size: -; J: TRBJ1-4; D: -; DNA: TGCGCCAGCAGCCGGGGTTTGAATGAAAAACTGTTTTTT; CDR3: CASSRGLNEKLFF
V: TRBV18; size: -; J: TRBJ2-5; D: -; DNA: TGTGCCAGCTCACCCAGGACAGGAGGGGGACAAGAGACCCAGTACTTC; CDR3: CASSPRTGGGQETQYF
V: TRBV6-5; size: -; J: TRBJ2-5; D: TRBD2; DNA: TGTGCCAGCCGATCCCGACCAGCGGGGCAAGAGACCCAGTACTTC; CDR3: CASRSRPAGQETQYF
V: TRBV15; size: -; J: TRBJ2-1; D: TRBD2; DNA: TGTGCCACCAGCAGAGATCGGGAGGGTAGAGATGAGCAGTTCTTC; CDR3: CATSRDREGRDEQFF
V: TRBV13; size: few; J: TRBJ1-6; D: -; DNA: TGTGCCAGCAGCCTCCGGGGGTCACCCCTCCACTTT; CDR3: CASSLRGSPLHF
V: TRBV6-1; size: -; J: TRBJ2-2; D: -; DNA: TGTGCCAGCAGTGAGCCCGAAGGCGGCGCCGGGGAGCTGTTTTTT; CDR3: CASSEPEGGAGELFF
V: TRBV7-2; size: -; J: TRBJ2-5; D: TRBD1; DNA: TGTGCCAGCAGTGTTATGGGACAGGGTGAGACCCAGTACTTC; CDR3: CASSVMGQGETQYF
V: TRBV19; size: -; J: TRBJ1-2; D: TRBD1; DNA: TGTGCCAGCGGGGACAGGGCAAACTATGGCTACACCTTC; CDR3: CASGDRANYGYTF
V: TRBV10-3; size: -; J: TRBJ1-4; D: -; DNA: TGTGCCATCAGTGAGTCGGGGGAGTGGGAAAAACTGTTTTTT; CDR3: CAISESGEWEKLFF
V: TRBV30; size: -; J: TRBJ1-2; D: TRBD1; DNA: TGTGCCTCCGGACAGGGAAACTATGGCTACACCTTC; CDR3: CASGQGNYGYTF
V: TRBV5-1; size: -; J: TRBJ1-2; D: TRBD1; DNA: TGCGCCAGCAGCGTTGGCGCCACAGGGGTATATGGCTACACCTTC; CDR3: CASSVGATGVYGYTF
V: TRBV18; size: -; J: TRBJ1-1; D: -; DNA: TGTGCCAGCTCACGGGAGAACACTGAAGCTTTCTTT; CDR3: CASSRENTEAFF
V: TRBV23-1; size: once; J: TRBJ1-1; D: -; DNA: TGCGCCAACACAGGGTGGGGCACTGAAGCTTTCTTT; CDR3: CANTGWGTEAFF
V: TRBV11-2; size: -; J: TRBJ2-1; D: -; DNA: TGTGCCAGCAGCTTAGATCGGTCAGGGGATGAGCAGTTCTTC; CDR3: CASSLDRSGDEQFF
V: TRBV19; size: -; J: TRBJ1-2; D: TRBD1; DNA: TGTGCCAGTAGTTCCCGTCGAAAAGACAGGGATTATGGCTACACCTTC; CDR3: CASSSRRKDRDYGYTF
V: TRBV5-4; size: -; J: TRBJ2-5; D: -; DNA: TGTGCCAGCAGCTTGGCCGACAGCCAAGAGACCCAGTACTTC; CDR3: CASSLADSQETQYF
V: TRBV3-1/TRBV3-2; size: -; J: TRBJ2-7; D: TRBD2; DNA: TGTGCCAGCAGCCCCCGATCGACCATAGCGGGGAAATACGAGCAGTACTTC; CDR3: CASSPRSTIAGKYEQYF
V: TRBV7-9; size: -; J: TRBJ2-6; D: -; DNA: TGTGCCAGCAGCTTAAGCGGAGGCTCTGGGGCCAACGTCCTGACTTTC; CDR3: CASSLSGGSGANVLTF
V: TRBV5-6; size: -; J: TRBJ2-7; D: TRBD2; DNA: TGTGCCAGCAGCCCAGGCGGGGGGACCTACGAGCAGTACTTC; CDR3: CASSPGGGTYEQYF
V: TRBV3-1/TRBV3-2; size: -; J: TRBJ1-6; D: -; DNA: TGTGCCAGCAGCAGGAGGGGAGGTAATTCACCCCTCCACTTT; CDR3: CASSRRGGNSPLHF
V: TRBV7-9; size: -; J: TRBJ2-1; D: TRBD1; DNA: TGTGCCAGCAGCTACTCAGGGACAGGATACAATGAGCAGTTCTTC; CDR3: CASSYSGTGYNEQFF
V: TRBV5-1; size: -; J: TRBJ2-7; D: TRBD2; DNA: TGCGCCAGCAGCTTGGCTTGGACTAGCGAGCAGTACTTC; CDR3: CASSLAWTSEQYF
V: TRBV30; size: -; J: TRBJ2-2; D: -; DNA: TGTGCCTGGAACGGGCACTCTACGAACACCGGGGAGCTGTTTTTT; CDR3: CAWNGHSTNTGELFF
V: TRBV19; size: -; J: TRBJ1-1; D: -; DNA: TGTGCCAGTAGTATCCCTGGTGGGCAGGGTATGAACACTGAAGCTTTCTTT; CDR3: CASSIPGGQGMNTEAFF
V: TRBV7-9; size: -; J: TRBJ2-7; D: TRBD1; DNA: TGTGCCAGCAGCCCACCGGGACAGGGATCCTACGAGCAGTACTTC; CDR3: CASSPPGQGSYEQYF
V: TRBV5-6; size: -; J: TRBJ2-5; D: -; DNA: TGTGCCAGCAGCTTGGACACCCCGGTGCGAAGCCAGACCCAGTACTTC; CDR3: CASSLDTPVRSQTQYF
V: TRBV3-1/TRBV3-2; size: few; J: TRBJ1-2; D: -; DNA: TGTGCCAGCAGCCATAACCGATCAGGCCCAGGAGACAACTATGGCTACACCTTC; CDR3: CASSHNRSGPGDNYGYTF
V: TRBV15; size: -; J: TRBJ1-1; D: -; DNA: TGTGCCACCAGCAGAGGAATTAGAAGGGGGGCACTGGACACTGAAGCTTTCTTT; CDR3: CATSRGIRRGALDTEAFF
V: TRBV11-1; size: -; J: TRBJ1-1; D: -; DNA: TGTGCCAGCAGCCCAACGGGACAAACGAACACTGAAGCTTTCTTT; CDR3: CASSPTGQTNTEAFF
V: TRBV5-6; size: -; J: TRBJ2-1; D: -; DNA: TGTGCCAGCAGCTTTGGAGACAGGCGGCTGGGCTACAATGAGCAGTTCTTC; CDR3: CASSFGDRRLGYNEQFF
V: TRBV18; size: -; J: TRBJ1-2; D: TRBD1; DNA: TGTGCCAGCTCACCCCCGGGACAGGAACTATTCCAACGTGGCTACACCTTC; CDR3: CASSPPGQELFQRGYTF
V: TRBV6-2/TRBV6-3; size: -; J: TRBJ2-5; D: -; DNA: TGTGCCAGCAGTTACAGTTTCGGGGGCGAGACCCAGTACTTC; CDR3: CASSYSFGGETQYF
V: TRBV4-1; size: -; J: TRBJ1-2; D: -; DNA: TGCGCCAGCAGCCAAGCTCCCGCGACAGAGTATGGCTACACCTTC; CDR3: CASSQAPATEYGYTF
V: TRBV5-1; size: -; J: TRBJ1-1; D: -; DNA: TGCGCCAGCAGCTTTGGGGGTATGAACACTGAAGCTTTCTTT; CDR3: CASSFGGMNTEAFF
V: TRBV6-5; size: -; J: TRBJ1-5; D: TRBD1; DNA: TGTGCCAGCAGCCCGACAGGGCCTTATCAGCCCCAGCATTTT; CDR3: CASSPTGPYQPQHF